The 11 T cell receptor beta chains below all came from one sample that was sequenced in a study of T cell changes during pregnancy in multiple sclerosis. TCRdb keeps only in-frame clones here, not all; method: immunoSEQ multiplex PCR. The sample contains 60,000 to 85,000 clones, approximately 94% of which appear only once. This specimen consisted of peripheral blood, obtained in the third trimester of pregnancy. These TCRs come from a female donor with multiple sclerosis, enrolled in a pregnancy study.

This clone is medium-sized in the sample. This chain joins TRBV4-2 and TRBJ2-5, with 9 bases matching TRBD2. This CDR3 contains 19 residues. Germline V CDR1 and CDR2: LGHNA, YNFKEQ. V shed 5 bases and J 5 bases; nucleotides not matched to a gene: 21. CDR3 loop: CASSAQGWSGGGAPETQYF. The CDR3 DNA reads TGTGCCAGCAGCGCTCAGGGTTGGTCGGGCGGGGGGGCCCCGGAGACCCAGTACTTC.

The CDR3: CASSLAGGPHEQYF. The CDR3 DNA reads TGCGCCAGCAGCTTGGCGGGGGGGCCCCACGAGCAGTACTTC. This chain joins TRBV5-1 and TRBJ2-7; 8 bases agree with TRBD2. The V gene's germline CDR1 is SGHRS and CDR2 YFSETQ. The CDR3 spans 14 residues. With 0 bases clipped from V and 5 bases from J, the junction kept 4 bases outside the gene matches.

The chain combines TRBV9 with TRBJ1-4; 9 nucleotides line up with TRBD1. The CDR3 sequence is 15 residues long. With V trimmed by 0 bases and J by 10 bases, 7 bases remained unmatched. CDR1 is SGDLS and CDR2 is YYNGEE in the germline V gene. CDR3 DNA sequence: TGTGCCAGCAGCGTAGAAGTGACAGGGGGTGGAAAACTGTTTTTT. This sequence encodes CASSVEVTGGGKLFF.

The V call is TRBV6-4, the J call TRBJ2-1; 9 positions agree with TRBD2. Germline-derived CDR1 and CDR2 are MRHNA and SNTAGT. The CDR3 has 17 residues. V lost 0 bases and J lost 10; bases outside the gene matches: 13. The CDR3 DNA follows: TGTGCCAGCAGTGACTCGGGCTTAGCGGGGGCTAAAAGGGAGCAGTTCTTC. Its protein is CASSDSGLAGAKREQFF.

The V call is TRBV5-8, the J call TRBJ1-6; D possibly corresponds to TRBD1 (5 bases). The germline gives CDR1 SGHTS, CDR2 YDEGEE. V shed 0 bases and J shed 2 bases, with 15 bases lying between them. The CDR3 runs 18 residues. The CDR3 region is CASSLAKPGWTYNSPLHF. As DNA, the CDR3 is TGTGCCAGCAGCTTGGCCAAGCCAGGGTGGACCTATAATTCACCCCTCCACTTT.

The CDR3, as DNA: TGCGCCAGCAGACCCCCCGGGACAACTAATGAAAAACTGTTTTTT. The encoded protein is CASRPPGTTNEKLFF. The J gene is TRBJ1-4, the V gene TRBV5-1; D not resolved. Germline assignment: CDR1 SGHRS and CDR2 YFSETQ. The CDR3 spans 15 residues. V was trimmed by 5 bases and J by 0 bases, leaving 11 bases between them.

The chain is built from TRBV9 and TRBJ1-3; 7 bases agree with TRBD1. Losses at the gene ends were 0 bases for V and 0 bases for J; bases not matched to a gene: 6. The CDR3 covers 17 residues. From germline, CDR1 is SGDLS and CDR2 YYNGEE. The CDR3 coding sequence is TGTGCCAGCAGCGTAGCTACAGGGGCAAGCTCTGGAAACACCATATATTTT. The encoded protein is CASSVATGASSGNTIYF.

This clone appeared a single time. The gene calls are TRBV2 and TRBJ1-1; the match to TRBD1 covers 7 bases. The CDR3 extends over 13 amino acids. Germline loops: CDR1 SNHLY, CDR2 FYNNEI. V trimming: 6 bases; J trimming: 7 bases; junction bases outside the gene matches: 8. CDR3 residues: CASRIFGQVEAFF. CDR3 DNA sequence: TGTGCCAGCAGAATCTTTGGACAGGTTGAAGCTTTCTTT.

The chain joins TRBV2 to TRBJ2-2, with TRBD1 as a possible D gene (6 bases). The germline gives CDR1 SNHLY, CDR2 FYNNEI. This CDR3 is 16 amino acids long. V was cut by 7 bases and J by 0 bases, with 15 bases left in between. The CDR3 protein is CASNLQGPPNTGELFF. Written as DNA, the CDR3 is TGTGCCAGCAATCTACAGGGTCCACCGAACACCGGGGAGCTGTTTTTT.

V is TRBV19 and J is TRBJ1-3; D gene unclear. V was clipped by 5 bases and J by 7 bases, with 12 bases between them. Germline V gives CDR1 LNHDA, CDR2 SQIVND (reference sequence). The CDR3 is 13 residues long. CDR3 residues: CASSPPPSNTIYF. In DNA form, the CDR3 reads TGTGCCAGTAGTCCTCCCCCCTCGAACACCATATATTTT.

The chain recombines TRBV7-7 with TRBJ2-2, with D possibly matching TRBD2 (6 bases). V lost 5 bases, J lost 8 bases, and 9 bases lay in between. Germline V gene sequence: CDR1 SSHAT, CDR2 FNYEAQ (reference sequence). CDR3 length: 12 amino acids. The CDR3 DNA reads as TGTGCCAGCAGCCCTCGGGGGGGGGAGCTGTTTTTT. Translated, it gives CASSPRGGELFF.